A selection of T cell receptor beta chains follows, all from one sample in a study of cytomegalovirus exposure and HLA in healthy donors. The repertoire was sequenced with immunoSEQ multiplex PCR; TCRdb's copy has only in-frame clones and lacks some. Among roughly 180,000 clones listed, roughly 86% were seen once. Sequenced input: PBMCs. The receptors come from a man aged 30-40 years in good health and CMV-seropositive. The CDR3 runs from the conserved cysteine through the conserved F or W. D genes are given only for firm matches.

>TRBJ2-2|TRBV7-9|TRBD1
CASSPTDRGQLSNTGELFF
>TRBJ2-3|TRBV7-9|NA
CASSLGGNSKTQYF
>TRBJ2-7|TRBV29-1|TRBD2
CSVVPGTSGIGEQYF
>TRBJ2-1|TRBV29-1|TRBD2
CSVPSGVGHNEQFF
>TRBJ1-2|TRBV27|NA
CASSLWGHYGYTF
>TRBJ1-2|TRBV28|NA
CASRTDTTNYGYTF
>TRBJ2-3|TRBV9|NA
CASSVDRPSTDTQYF
>TRBJ2-5|TRBV29-1|NA
CSVVDGPRTQYF
>TRBJ2-1|TRBV4-2|TRBD2
CASSLGLAGAYNEQFF
>TRBJ2-2|TRBV11-3|NA
CASSSSTAGELFF
>TRBJ1-2|TRBV5-1|NA
CASSVQASNYGYTF
>TRBJ2-7|TRBV28|NA
CASMVVPGYEQYF
>TRBJ1-1|TRBV6-1|NA
CRSSDHSGSTEAFF
>TRBJ1-4|TRBV6-5|NA
CASSYEAGEKLFF
>TRBJ2-7|TRBV6-6|TRBD2
CASIPTSGSYEQYF
>TRBJ1-2|TRBV5-6|NA
CASSYQGRLNYGYTF
>TRBJ2-1|TRBV7-2|NA
CASSLELVYNEQFF
>TRBJ1-1|TRBV6-6|TRBD1
CASLQGARDTEAFF
>TRBJ1-1|TRBV11-3|NA
CASSFNNMNTEAFF
>TRBJ1-2|TRBV7-9|NA
CASRIGKGRGYTF
>TRBJ1-1|TRBV6-6|NA
CASSYPGDTDEAFF
>TRBJ2-5|TRBV28|NA
CASSTTGSETQYF
>TRBJ2-1|TRBV7-3|TRBD1
CASSLRQGANNEQFF
>TRBJ2-1|TRBV7-3|TRBD2
CASSLIPAGGYNEQFF
>TRBJ2-2|TRBV27|TRBD2
CASRSPGLAGGTGELFF
>TRBJ1-2|TRBV29-1|NA
CSALKFGYGYTF
>TRBJ2-7|TRBV27|TRBD1
CASRQTGTGSYEQYF
>TRBJ2-7|TRBV27|TRBD2
CASRTLAAGGVEQYF
>TRBJ2-5|TRBV6-5|NA
CASSQSPGRGETQYF
>TRBJ2-3|TRBV28|TRBD2
CASRLAGLDTDTQYF
>TRBJ2-1|TRBV7-9|TRBD2
CASSSSGGVGNEQFF
>TRBJ2-7|TRBV4-3|TRBD2
CASSQDSSSGGIGQYF
>TRBJ2-3|TRBV6-1|TRBD2
CASSAGGATSGRLPWTQYF
>TRBJ2-7|TRBV28|NA
CASRERVGEQYF
>TRBJ2-5|TRBV27|TRBD1
CASSARQGQETQYF
>TRBJ1-2|TRBV27|TRBD1
CASSLAAQGRSVYGYTF
>TRBJ2-7|TRBV30|TRBD1
CAWAPTGVSDEQYF
>TRBJ1-5|TRBV10-3|NA
CAISRQGNQPQHF
>TRBJ2-5|TRBV27|NA
CASSLEPGLQETQYF
>TRBJ1-1|TRBV19|NA
CASRWEGGRTEAFF
>TRBJ2-7|TRBV11-3|NA
CASSPGYSYEQYF
>TRBJ2-7|TRBV7-2|NA
CASSSSTNSYEQYF
>TRBJ2-7|TRBV6-1|TRBD2
CASSEEGAGAYEQYF
>TRBJ2-7|TRBV4-1|NA
CASSPPRGPSYEQYF
>TRBJ2-1|TRBV11-3|NA
CASSFSREQFF
>TRBJ2-7|TRBV6-1|NA
CASSVDGRRGRTYEQYF
>TRBJ1-2|TRBV6-1|NA
CASIPTATNYGYTF
>TRBJ2-6|TRBV5-1|NA
CASSLGFTVFGANVLTF
>TRBJ2-3|TRBV13|TRBD2
CASSTGLAGGTDTQYF
>TRBJ2-2|TRBV11-3|NA
CASSVHAAGELFF
>TRBJ2-7|TRBV4-1|NA
CASSQAETSYEQYF
>TRBJ1-2|TRBV7-9|NA
CASSSGALNYGYTF
>TRBJ2-1|TRBV29-1|NA
CSVDWTAGYNEQFF
>TRBJ1-5|TRBV25-1|TRBD1
CASSDGQGVNQPQHF
>TRBJ2-7|TRBV7-9|NA
CASSLASNVGRDSYEQYF
>TRBJ1-1|TRBV7-8|NA
CASSPEPLMNTEAFF
>TRBJ2-7|TRBV5-1|TRBD2
CASTISGGSYEQYF
>TRBJ2-5|TRBV5-6|NA
CASSWLVQETQYF
>TRBJ2-3|TRBV15|TRBD2
CATRGGGTDTQYF